Following are 8 T cell receptor beta chains from one sample sequenced in a study of blood T cell repertoires in COVID-19. Method: immunoSEQ multiplex PCR; TCRdb's copy keeps in-frame clones and lacks some. Among 250,000 to 300,000 clones listed, roughly 89% were seen once. The sequenced sample consisted of peripheral blood. These receptors were obtained from a man aged 45-65 years with acute or convalescent COVID-19.

This chain links TRBV5-1 with TRBJ2-7; 9 nucleotides match TRBD2. V trimming: 0 bases; J trimming: 3 bases; junction bases outside the gene matches: 7. The CDR3 is 16 residues long. The germline CDR1 and CDR2 sequences are SGHRS and YFSETQ. CDR3 region: CASSLASRGGIYEQYF. The DNA of the CDR3 is TGCGCCAGCAGCTTGGCCTCGCGGGGGGGAATCTACGAGCAGTACTTC. Filled out from reference TRBV5-1 and TRBJ2-7, the complete variable domain reads KAGVTQTPRYLIKTRGQQVTLSCSPISGHRSVSWYQQTPGQGLQFLFEYFSETQRNKGNFPGRFSGRQFSNSRSEMNVSTLELGDSALYLCASSLASRGGIYEQYFGPGTRLTVT.

The chain joins TRBV9 to TRBJ1-3; D is perhaps TRBD1 (5 bases). CDR3 length equals 15 residues. Between the trimmed V and J ends, which lost 1 base and 4 bases, there was a span of 12 bases. Germline V gene lookup returns CDR1 SGDLS and CDR2 YYNGEE. CDR3 DNA: TGTGCCAGCAGCGTAAAGGGGTGGGGAGGAAACACCATATATTTT. Protein: CASSVKGWGGNTIYF.

This rearrangement joins TRBV27 to TRBJ1-1; D perhaps matches TRBD1 (5 bases). CDR3 length equals 16 residues. Germline-derived CDR1 and CDR2 are MNHEY and SMNVEV (reference sequence). V gave up 9 bases and J gave up 4 bases, with 24 bases separating them. The DNA of the CDR3 is TGTGCCAGGACTGGGGGACTTCGACAATTCCTCACTGAAGCTTTCTTT. Its translation is CARTGGLRQFLTEAFF.

This sequence joins TRBV18 and TRBJ2-7; 7 bases match TRBD1. Germline assignment: CDR1 KGHSH and CDR2 LQKENI. With 4 bases clipped from V and 3 bases from J, the junction kept 3 bases outside the gene matches. This CDR3 region has 13 residues. The CDR3: CASSRDSGYEQYF. The CDR3 nucleotides read TGTGCCAGCTCACGGGACAGCGGCTACGAGCAGTACTTC.

This rearrangement joins TRBV3-1 (or the pseudogene TRBV3-2) to TRBJ1-6; unclear D gene. This CDR3 comprises 15 residues. Trimming took off 2 bases at V and 8 bases at J, with 13 bases between the two ends. Per the germline V gene, CDR1 is LGHDT and CDR2 is YNNKEL (reference sequence). The CDR3, as DNA: TGTGCCAGCAGCCAAAACGTCGCGGGGTATTCACCCCTCCACTTT. This translates into CASSQNVAGYSPLHF.

V and J are TRBV19 and TRBJ2-7, with a weak D call TRBD1 (6 bases). Looked up from germline, CDR1 is LNHDA and CDR2 is SQIVND (reference sequence). This CDR3 has 13 residues. Trimming cost V 1 base and J 5 bases, with 9 bases left between them. CDR3 residues: CASSIVTGNEQYF. The DNA of the CDR3 is TGTGCCAGTAGTATAGTAACAGGGAACGAGCAGTACTTC.

V gene TRBV5-4 combines with J gene TRBJ2-5; a weak D match, TRBD1 (6 bases). The CDR3 covers 14 residues. Trimming left V 4 bases short and J 4 bases short, with 14 bases between. CDR1 is SGHNT and CDR2 is YYREEE in the germline V gene (reference sequence). The CDR3 region is CASSPGGVGETQYF. Written as DNA, the CDR3 is TGTGCCAGCAGCCCTGGGGGCGTCGGAGAGACCCAGTACTTC.

The CDR3 nucleotides read TGTGCCAGCAGACAGGACTCCTACAATGAGCAGTTCTTC. It specifies CASRQDSYNEQFF. The genes are TRBV6-5 and TRBJ2-1, with TRBD1 as a possible D gene (5 bases). V was clipped by 6 bases and J by 0 bases, with 6 bases between them. This CDR3 has 13 amino acids. Looked up from germline, CDR1 is MNHEY and CDR2 is SVGAGI.